What follows are 13 T cell receptor beta chains derived from one specimen sequenced in a study of human T cells and chemical hapten exposure. Specified time point: patch test 2, 6 weeks after DPC sensitization. As to treatment: therapeutic diphenylcyclopropenone sensitization with weekly scalp DPC. TCRdb re-analysed the RACE reads in MiXCR, keeping a single row per CDR3 protein. The data hold over 130,000 distinct CDR3 sequences, with approximately 10% observed a single time. Material: whole blood, obtained in connection with sensitization to the hapten diphenylcyclopropenone (DPC). These TCRs come from a woman aged 50 to 60 with alopecia areata. Some clones in this sample may be carry-over from other donors' samples.

This clonotype was observed at least ten times. V and J are TRBV20-1 and TRBJ2-3; 7 nucleotides match TRBD2. The V segment lost 6 bases and the J segment 7 bases; nucleotides outside the gene matches: 13. Looked up from germline, CDR1 is DFQATT and CDR2 is SNEGSKA (reference sequence). The CDR3 consists of 14 residues. In DNA form, the CDR3 reads TGCAGTGCCCCTCCTGGAGCCGGGGGGTATACGCAGTATTTT. Translating gives CSAPPGAGGYTQYF.

This clonotype was counted once. This likely comes from a read error, as the CDR3 has no conserved phenylalanine or tryptophan at its end. V and J are TRBV19 and TRBJ2-6; D gene unclear. The germline CDR1 and CDR2 sequences are LNHDA and SQIVND (reference sequence). This CDR3 has 14 amino acids. With 6 bases removed from V and 0 bases from J, the gap between germline ends came to 6 bases. In DNA, the CDR3 is TGTGCCAGTAGGAGCCTCTCTGGGGCCAACGTCCTGACTTCC. Amino acids: CASRSLSGANVLTS.

J is TRBJ2-2 and V is TRBV5-1, with unresolved D. V was trimmed by 9 bases and J by 2 bases, leaving 17 bases between them. Germline assignment: CDR1 SGHRS and CDR2 YFSETQ. The CDR3 length is 15 residues. The CDR3 region is CATSLEAVNTGELFF. The CDR3 bases are TGCGCCACCTCCCTCGAGGCAGTCAACACCGGGGAGCTGTTTTTT.

The genes are TRBV4-3 and TRBJ2-3; 9 bases align to TRBD2. Per the germline V gene, CDR1 is LGHNA and CDR2 is YSLEER. V dropped 0 bases and J dropped 5; count of bases not matched to a gene: 18. This CDR3 is built from 20 residues. DNA of the CDR3: TGCGCCAGCAGCCAAGATATAAGGGCCCGAGGGTTAGCGGGAGTAGATACGCAGTATTTT. It specifies CASSQDIRARGLAGVDTQYF.

This clonotype was picked up a small number of times. This rearrangement joins TRBV29-1 to TRBJ2-7, with D possibly matching TRBD2 (5 bases). Germline V gene sequence: CDR1 SQVTM, CDR2 ANQGSEA. Trimming stripped 7 bases from V and 6 bases from J, with 13 bases between. CDR3 size: 11 residues. The CDR3 nucleotides are TGCAGCGCCCGAGTGGGGAGCGAGCAGTACTTC. This gives the protein CSARVGSEQYF.

This clonotype has more than one count but fewer than ten. This chain uses TRBV7-9 with TRBJ2-2; D possibly corresponds to TRBD2 (6 bases). The germline CDR1 and CDR2 sequences are SEHNR and FQNEAQ (reference sequence). V lost 3 bases, J lost 2 bases, and 13 bases lay in between. The CDR3 runs to 16 residues. The CDR3 is CASSLILRDNTGELFF. The DNA of the CDR3 is TGTGCCAGCAGCTTGATTTTGCGGGATAACACCGGGGAGCTGTTTTTT.

V gene TRBV5-1 combines with J gene TRBJ2-2; D is undetermined. Trimming stripped 4 bases from V and 7 bases from J, with 11 bases between. CDR3 length: 13 amino acids. Germline CDR1 and CDR2: SGHRS and YFSETQ. DNA of the CDR3: TGCGCCAGCAGCCTACCCTCTGGCGGGGAGCTGTTTTTT. It is translated as CASSLPSGGELFF.

Ten or more counts support this clonotype. The V call is TRBV20-1, the J call TRBJ1-1; 7 nucleotides match TRBD1. This CDR3 comprises 12 residues. With 6 bases clipped from V and 11 bases from J, the junction kept 12 bases outside the gene matches. Germline values: CDR1 DFQATT, CDR2 SNEGSKA (reference sequence). Here the CDR3 DNA reads TGCAGTGCCCGACGAGGGGGCGATGGGGCTTTCTTT. As protein: CSARRGGDGAFF.

This clonotype was recorded a few times. In nucleotides, the CDR3 is TGTGCCAGCCGGAATGGACAGGAGGGCACAGATACGCAGTATTTT. It translates to CASRNGQEGTDTQYF. The chain employs TRBV5-4 and TRBJ2-3; 7 nucleotides match TRBD1. With V trimmed by 7 bases and J by 1 base, 9 bases remained unmatched. Germline V lookup: CDR1 SGHNT, CDR2 YYREEE (reference sequence). This CDR3 is 15 amino acids long.

This clonotype has ten or more counts. The genes are TRBV19 and TRBJ1-4; TRBD1 might be the D (6 bases). V dropped 5 bases and J dropped 3 bases, with 13 bases sitting between them. This CDR3 spans 15 amino acids. The germline V gene encodes CDR1 LNHDA and CDR2 SQIVND (reference sequence). The chain's CDR3 is CASSLQGIANEKLFF. The DNA for the CDR3 is TGTGCCAGTAGTCTTCAGGGGATTGCTAATGAAAAACTGTTTTTT.

The V gene is TRBV20-1, the J gene TRBJ1-2, with D unresolved. V shed 6 bases and J shed 3 bases, with 20 bases lying between them. The CDR3 contains 15 residues. Germline V gene data show CDR1 as DFQATT and CDR2 as SNEGSKA (reference sequence). In nucleotides, the CDR3 is TGCAGTGCCCCCGGCGAGGGATTGGCAGACTATGGCTACACCTTC. Residues: CSAPGEGLADYGYTF.

The sample holds many counts of this clonotype. CDR3 sequence: CAWTRGDTEAFF. The CDR3 nucleotides are TGTGCCTGGACGAGAGGAGACACTGAAGCTTTCTTT. The J gene is TRBJ1-1, the V gene TRBV30; no firm D call. Germline CDR1 reads GTSNPN; CDR2 reads SVGIG (reference sequence). This CDR3 spans 12 amino acids. The V end lost 4 bases, the J end lost 3 bases, and 9 bases lay between the germline ends.

This clonotype was counted between two and nine times. This chain uses TRBV6-2 or TRBV6-3 with TRBJ1-1; D uncertain. The germline V gene has CDR1 MNHEY and CDR2 SVGEGT. CDR3 length: 15 residues. V gave up 0 bases and J gave up 7 bases, with 15 bases separating them. The CDR3 reads CASSYSGGQGNEAFF. Written as DNA, the CDR3 is TGTGCCAGCAGTTACTCGGGAGGGCAAGGGAATGAAGCTTTCTTT.